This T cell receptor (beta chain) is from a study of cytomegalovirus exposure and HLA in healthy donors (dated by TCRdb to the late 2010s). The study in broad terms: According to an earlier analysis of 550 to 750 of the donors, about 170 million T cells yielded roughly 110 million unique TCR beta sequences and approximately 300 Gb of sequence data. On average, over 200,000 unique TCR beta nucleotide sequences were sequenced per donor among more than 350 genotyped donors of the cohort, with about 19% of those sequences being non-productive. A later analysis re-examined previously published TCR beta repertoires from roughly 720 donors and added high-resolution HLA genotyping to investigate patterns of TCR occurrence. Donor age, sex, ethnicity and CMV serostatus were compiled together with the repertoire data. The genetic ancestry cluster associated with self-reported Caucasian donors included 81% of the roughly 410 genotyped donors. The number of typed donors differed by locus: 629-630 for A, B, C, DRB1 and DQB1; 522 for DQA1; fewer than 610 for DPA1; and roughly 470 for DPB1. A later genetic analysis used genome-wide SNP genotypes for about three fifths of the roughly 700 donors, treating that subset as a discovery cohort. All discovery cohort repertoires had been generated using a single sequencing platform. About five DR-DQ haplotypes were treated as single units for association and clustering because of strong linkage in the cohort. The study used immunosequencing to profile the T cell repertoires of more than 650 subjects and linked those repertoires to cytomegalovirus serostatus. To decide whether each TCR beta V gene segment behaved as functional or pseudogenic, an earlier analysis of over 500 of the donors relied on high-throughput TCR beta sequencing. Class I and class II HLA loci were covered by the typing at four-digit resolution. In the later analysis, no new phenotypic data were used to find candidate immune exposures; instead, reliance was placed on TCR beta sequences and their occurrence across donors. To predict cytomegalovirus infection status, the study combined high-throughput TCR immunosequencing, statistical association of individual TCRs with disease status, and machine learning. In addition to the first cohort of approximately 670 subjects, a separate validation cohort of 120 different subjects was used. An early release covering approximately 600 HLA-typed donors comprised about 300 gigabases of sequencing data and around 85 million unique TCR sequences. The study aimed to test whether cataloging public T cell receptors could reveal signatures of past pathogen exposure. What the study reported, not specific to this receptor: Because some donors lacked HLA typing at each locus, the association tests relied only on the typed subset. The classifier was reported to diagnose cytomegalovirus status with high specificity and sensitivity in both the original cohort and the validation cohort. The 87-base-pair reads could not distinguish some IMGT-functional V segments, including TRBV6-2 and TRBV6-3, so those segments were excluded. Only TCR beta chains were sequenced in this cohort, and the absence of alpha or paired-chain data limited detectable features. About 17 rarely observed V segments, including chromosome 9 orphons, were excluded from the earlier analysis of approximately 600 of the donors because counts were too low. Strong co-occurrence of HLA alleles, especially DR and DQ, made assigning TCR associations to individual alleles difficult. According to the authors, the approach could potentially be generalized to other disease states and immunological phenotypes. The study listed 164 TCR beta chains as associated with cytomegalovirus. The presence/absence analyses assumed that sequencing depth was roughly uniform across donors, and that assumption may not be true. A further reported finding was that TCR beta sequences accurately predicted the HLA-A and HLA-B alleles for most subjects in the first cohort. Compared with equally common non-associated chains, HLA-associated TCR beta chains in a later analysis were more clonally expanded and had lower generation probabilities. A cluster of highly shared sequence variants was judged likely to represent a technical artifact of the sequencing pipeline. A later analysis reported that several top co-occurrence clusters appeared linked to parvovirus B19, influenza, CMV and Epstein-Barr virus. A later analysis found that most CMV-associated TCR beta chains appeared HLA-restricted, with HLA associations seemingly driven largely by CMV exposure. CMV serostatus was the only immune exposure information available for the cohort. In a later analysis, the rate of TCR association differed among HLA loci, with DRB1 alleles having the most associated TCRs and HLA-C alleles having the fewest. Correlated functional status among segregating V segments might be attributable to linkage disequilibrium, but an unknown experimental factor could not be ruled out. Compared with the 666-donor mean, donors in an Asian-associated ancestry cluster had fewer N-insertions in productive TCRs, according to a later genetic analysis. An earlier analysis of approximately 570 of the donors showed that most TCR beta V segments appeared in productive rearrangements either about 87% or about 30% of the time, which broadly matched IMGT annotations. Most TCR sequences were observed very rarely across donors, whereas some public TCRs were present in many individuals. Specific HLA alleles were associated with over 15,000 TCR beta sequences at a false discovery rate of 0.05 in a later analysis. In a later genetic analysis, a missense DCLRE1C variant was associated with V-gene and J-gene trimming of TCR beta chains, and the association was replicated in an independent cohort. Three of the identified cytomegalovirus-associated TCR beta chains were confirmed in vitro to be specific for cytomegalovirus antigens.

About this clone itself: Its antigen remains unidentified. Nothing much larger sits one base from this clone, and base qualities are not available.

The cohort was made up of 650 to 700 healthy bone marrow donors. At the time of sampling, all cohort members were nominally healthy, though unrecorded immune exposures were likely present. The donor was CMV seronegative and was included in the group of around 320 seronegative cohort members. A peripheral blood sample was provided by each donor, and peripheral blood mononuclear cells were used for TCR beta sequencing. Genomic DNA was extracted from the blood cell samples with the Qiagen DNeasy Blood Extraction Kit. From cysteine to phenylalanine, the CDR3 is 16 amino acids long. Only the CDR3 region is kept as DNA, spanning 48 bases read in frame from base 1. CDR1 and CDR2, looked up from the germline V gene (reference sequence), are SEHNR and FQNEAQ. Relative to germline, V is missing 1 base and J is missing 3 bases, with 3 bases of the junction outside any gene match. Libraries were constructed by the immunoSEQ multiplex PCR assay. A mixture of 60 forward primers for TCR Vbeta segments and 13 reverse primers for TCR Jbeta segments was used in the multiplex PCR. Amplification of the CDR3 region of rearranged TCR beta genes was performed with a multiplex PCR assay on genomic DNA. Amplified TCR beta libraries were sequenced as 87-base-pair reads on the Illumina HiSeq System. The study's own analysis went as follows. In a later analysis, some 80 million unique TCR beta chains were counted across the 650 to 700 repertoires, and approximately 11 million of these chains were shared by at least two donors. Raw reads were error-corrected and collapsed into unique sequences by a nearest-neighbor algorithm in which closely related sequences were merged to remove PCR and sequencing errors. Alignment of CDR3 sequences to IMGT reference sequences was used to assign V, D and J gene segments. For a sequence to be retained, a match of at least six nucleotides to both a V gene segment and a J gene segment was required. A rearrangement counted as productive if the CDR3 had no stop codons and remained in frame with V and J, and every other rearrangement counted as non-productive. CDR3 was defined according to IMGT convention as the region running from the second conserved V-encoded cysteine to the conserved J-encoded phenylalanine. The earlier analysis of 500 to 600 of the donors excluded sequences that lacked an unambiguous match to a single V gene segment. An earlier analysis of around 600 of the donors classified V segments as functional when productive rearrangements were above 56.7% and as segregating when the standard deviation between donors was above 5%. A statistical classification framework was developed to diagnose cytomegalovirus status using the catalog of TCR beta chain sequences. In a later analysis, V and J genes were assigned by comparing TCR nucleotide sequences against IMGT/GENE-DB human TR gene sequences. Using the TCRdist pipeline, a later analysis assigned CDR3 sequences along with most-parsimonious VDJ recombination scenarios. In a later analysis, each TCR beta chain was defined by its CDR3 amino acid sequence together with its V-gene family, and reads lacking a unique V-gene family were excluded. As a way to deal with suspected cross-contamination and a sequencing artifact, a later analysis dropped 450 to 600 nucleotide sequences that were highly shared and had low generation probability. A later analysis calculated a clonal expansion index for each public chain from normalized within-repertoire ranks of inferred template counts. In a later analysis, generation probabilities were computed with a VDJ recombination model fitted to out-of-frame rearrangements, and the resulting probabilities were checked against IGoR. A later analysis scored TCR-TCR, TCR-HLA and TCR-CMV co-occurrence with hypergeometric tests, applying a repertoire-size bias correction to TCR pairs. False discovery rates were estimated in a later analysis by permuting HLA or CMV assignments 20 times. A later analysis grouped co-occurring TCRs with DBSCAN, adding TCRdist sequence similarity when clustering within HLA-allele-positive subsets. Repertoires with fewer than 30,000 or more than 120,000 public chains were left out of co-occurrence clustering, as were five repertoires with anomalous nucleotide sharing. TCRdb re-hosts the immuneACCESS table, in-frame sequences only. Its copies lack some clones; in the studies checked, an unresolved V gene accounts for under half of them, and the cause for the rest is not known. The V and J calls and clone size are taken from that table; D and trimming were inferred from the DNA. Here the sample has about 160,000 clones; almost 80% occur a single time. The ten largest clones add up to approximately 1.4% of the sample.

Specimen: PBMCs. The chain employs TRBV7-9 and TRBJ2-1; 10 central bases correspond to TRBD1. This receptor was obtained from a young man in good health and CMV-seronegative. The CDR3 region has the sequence CASSLDGTGVYNEQFF. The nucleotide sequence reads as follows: TGTGCCAGCAGCTTAGATGGGACAGGGGTCTACAATGAGCAGTTCTTC.